A selection of T cell receptor beta chains follows, all from one sample in a study of cytomegalovirus exposure and HLA in healthy donors. Generated by immunoSEQ multiplex PCR, the TCRdb table keeps only in-frame clones and is missing some. The sample has some 170,000 clones, 60% to 80% seen once. Sequencing was performed on PBMCs. Receptors were obtained from a man between 40 and 49 years old in good health and CMV-seropositive. CDR3s include the opening cysteine and the closing phenylalanine or tryptophan. Clone size is stated in some rows and not others, as once, few, many or a class when expanded.

len	abundance	v_gene	CDR3aa
15	few	TRBV5-1	CASSFLHQNTGELFF
19	few	TRBV7-2	CASSLSVQGLAYSNQPQHF
14	-	TRBV28	CASSPWTGSYEQYF
15	-	TRBV4-1	CASSQPGSEGEKLFF
14	-	TRBV7-9	CASSLVPGDNEQFF
14	-	TRBV10-2	CASRRLAGEDEQYF
14	-	TRBV19	CASSTTGGVSEAFF
15	-	TRBV7-2	CASSPGTGALETQYF
15	-	TRBV7-8	CASSSSTGEDYEQYF
17	-	TRBV28	CASSLSRRGASNQPQHF
13	-	TRBV5-1	CASSPEAGNTIYF
14	-	TRBV5-1	CASSLGQGPDEAFF
14	-	TRBV6-5	CARTGTGGPGELFF
14	-	TRBV28	CASSIAGGKNEQFF
22	-	TRBV4-1	CASSQAREVHPRGGSSYNEQFF
10	-	TRBV20-1	CSAYGGTQYF
15	-	TRBV19	CASMDQVYSNQPQHF
14	few	TRBV28	CASQTAGEIYEQYF
14	few	TRBV7-9	CASSPGQSNTEAFF
14	-	TRBV19	CASSRTGGSYEQYF
14	-	TRBV9	CASSVSGAQETQYF
14	-	TRBV7-6	CASSSTGVGQPQHF
15	-	TRBV5-4	CASSRRDSLTDTQYF
15	-	TRBV10-3	CAISESTSHGNEQYF
15	-	TRBV28	CASTQRDRRNQPQHF
16	-	TRBV23-1	CASSPVVEVDSYEQYF
12	-	TRBV11-2	CASSLGPGEQFF
12	-	TRBV5-1	CASSIQGTEQYF
15	-	TRBV7-3	CASSLGGLASDEQFF
14	-	TRBV5-1	CASSTAGGGETQYF
15	-	TRBV5-1	CASSPTGSPYNEQFF
13	few	TRBV19	CASSSQVNQPQHF
14	-	TRBV6-5	CASSYSLVISPLHF
14	-	TRBV7-6	CASSKGGGQETQYF
13	-	TRBV11-3	CASSLVWGREQYF
14	-	TRBV4-2	CASSHGSGTDTQYF
16	-	TRBV5-1	CASSLVGAGGTGELFF
13	-	TRBV10-3	CAISERGGETQYF
14	-	TRBV5-6	CASSFTSSYNEQFF
15	-	TRBV5-1	CASSQTGTSGYEQYF
14	few	TRBV6-5	CASSERGLTHEQYF
13	few	TRBV6-5	CASTSYSNQPQHF
15	-	TRBV2	CASSDRLAPRRRQFF
15	-	TRBV4-1	CASSQVSEGSAEAFF
14	-	TRBV18	CASSPTGVTDTQYF
15	-	TRBV7-9	CASSPIWLVHNEQFF
16	-	TRBV7-2	CASSPHAGQGIYEQYF
18	-	TRBV5-1	CASSLYGGQVSGGYEQYF
14	-	TRBV7-8	CASSLLTSSYEQYF
16	-	TRBV5-1	CASSSLVAGAKNSQYF
13	few	TRBV7-8	CASSLEQGYEQYF
15	few	TRBV7-9	CASSPIGTGNAEAFF
14	-	TRBV7-9	CASSPDRANYGYTF
17	-	TRBV12-5	CASVAHIGSGSTDEQYF
13	-	TRBV27	CASSSGGNQPQHF
14	-	TRBV5-4	CASAPGQGDWAQFF